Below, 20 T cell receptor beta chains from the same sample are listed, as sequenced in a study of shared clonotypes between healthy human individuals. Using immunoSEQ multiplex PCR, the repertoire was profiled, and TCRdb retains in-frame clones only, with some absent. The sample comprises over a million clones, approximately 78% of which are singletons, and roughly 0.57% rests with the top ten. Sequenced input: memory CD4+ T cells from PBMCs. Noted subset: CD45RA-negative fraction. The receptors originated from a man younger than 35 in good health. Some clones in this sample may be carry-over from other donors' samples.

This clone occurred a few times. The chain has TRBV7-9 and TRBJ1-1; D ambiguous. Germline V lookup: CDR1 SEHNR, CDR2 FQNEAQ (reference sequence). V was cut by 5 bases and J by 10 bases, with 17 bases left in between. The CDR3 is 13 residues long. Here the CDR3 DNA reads TGTGCCAGCAGCCTCGAACCGGGTAATCCAGCTTTCTTT. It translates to CASSLEPGNPAFF.

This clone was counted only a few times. The CDR3 DNA is TGTGCCAGCAGTGACCTTTTCAGGGGCTACACCTTC. Protein: CASSDLFRGYTF. The rearrangement links TRBV6-4 to TRBJ1-2, with D hard to call. Germline V CDR1 and CDR2: MRHNA, SNTAGT. V lost 2 bases and J 8 bases, leaving 9 bases between the germline ends. The CDR3 is made up of 12 amino acids.

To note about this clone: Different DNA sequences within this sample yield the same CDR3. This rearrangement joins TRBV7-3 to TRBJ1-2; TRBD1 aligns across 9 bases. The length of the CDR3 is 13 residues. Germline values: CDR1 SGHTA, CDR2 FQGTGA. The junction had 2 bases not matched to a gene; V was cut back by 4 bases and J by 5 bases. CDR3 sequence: CASSSGQGYGYTF. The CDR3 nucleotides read TGTGCCAGCAGCTCGGGACAGGGTTATGGCTACACCTTC.

The CDR3 coding sequence is TGCGCCAGCAGTGAGGGGCTAGCGGGAGCCGGGGAGCTGTTTTTT. Amino acid sequence: CASSEGLAGAGELFF. The J gene is TRBJ2-2, the V gene TRBV10-1, with TRBD2 identical over 10 bases. The CDR3 consists of 15 residues. Trimming removed 2 bases from V and 6 bases from J; junction bases left unmatched: 3. CDR1 and CDR2 (germline): WNHNN, SYGVQD (reference sequence).

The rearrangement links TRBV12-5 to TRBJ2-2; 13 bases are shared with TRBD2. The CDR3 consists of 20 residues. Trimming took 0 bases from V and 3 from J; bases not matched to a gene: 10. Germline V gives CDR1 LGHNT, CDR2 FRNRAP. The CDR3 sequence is CASGLVSVGLAGADTGELFF. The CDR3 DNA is TGTGCTAGTGGTTTGGTATCGGTCGGACTAGCGGGAGCGGACACCGGGGAGCTGTTTTTT.

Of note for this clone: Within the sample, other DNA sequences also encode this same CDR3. The CDR3 spells CASSLRGGDQPQHF. Written as DNA, the CDR3 is TGCGCCAGCAGCTTGAGAGGGGGCGACCAGCCCCAGCATTTT. The chain employs TRBV5-1 and TRBJ1-5; TRBD1 aligns across 7 bases. CDR1 and CDR2 from the germline V gene are SGHRS and YFSETQ. V shed 1 base and J 7 bases; nucleotides not matched to a gene: 5. The length of the CDR3 is 14 residues.

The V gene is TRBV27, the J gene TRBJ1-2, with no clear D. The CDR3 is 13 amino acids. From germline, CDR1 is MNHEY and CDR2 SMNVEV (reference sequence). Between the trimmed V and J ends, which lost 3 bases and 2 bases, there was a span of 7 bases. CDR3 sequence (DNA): TGTGCCAGCAGTTTGGTACAGAACTATGGCTACACCTTC. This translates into CASSLVQNYGYTF.

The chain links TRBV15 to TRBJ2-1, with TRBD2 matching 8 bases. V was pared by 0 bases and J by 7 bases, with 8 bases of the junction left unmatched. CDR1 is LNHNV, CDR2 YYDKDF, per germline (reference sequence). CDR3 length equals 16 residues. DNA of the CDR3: TGTGCCACCAGCAGAGATCTTCGGACTAGCTCGAATGAGCAGTTCTTC. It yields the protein CATSRDLRTSSNEQFF.

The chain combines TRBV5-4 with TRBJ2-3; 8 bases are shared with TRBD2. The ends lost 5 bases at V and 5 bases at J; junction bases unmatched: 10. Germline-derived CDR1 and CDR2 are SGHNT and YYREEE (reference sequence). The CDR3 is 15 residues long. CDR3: CASRPAGGYEDTQYF. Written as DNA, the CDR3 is TGTGCCAGCAGGCCTGCGGGAGGTTATGAAGATACGCAGTATTTT.

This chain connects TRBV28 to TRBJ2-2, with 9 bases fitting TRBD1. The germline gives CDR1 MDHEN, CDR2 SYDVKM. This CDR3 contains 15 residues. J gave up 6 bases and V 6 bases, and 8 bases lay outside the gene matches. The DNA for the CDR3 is TGTGCCAGCAGCCCGGGACAGGGACCCGCCGGGGAGCTGTTTTTT. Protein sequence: CASSPGQGPAGELFF.

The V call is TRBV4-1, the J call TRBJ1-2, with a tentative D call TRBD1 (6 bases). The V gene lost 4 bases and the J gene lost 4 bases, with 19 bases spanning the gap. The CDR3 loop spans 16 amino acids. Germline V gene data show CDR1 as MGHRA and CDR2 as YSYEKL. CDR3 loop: CASSPRRDTSTYGYTF. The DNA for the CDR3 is TGCGCCAGCAGCCCACGTAGGGACACTAGTACCTATGGCTACACCTTC.

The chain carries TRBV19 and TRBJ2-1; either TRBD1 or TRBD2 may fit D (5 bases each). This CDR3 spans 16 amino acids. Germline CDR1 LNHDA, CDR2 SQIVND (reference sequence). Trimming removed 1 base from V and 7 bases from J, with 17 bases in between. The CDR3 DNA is TGTGCCAGTAGTATAGCGGGCGGACGGGGACGGAATGAGCAGTTCTTC. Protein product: CASSIAGGRGRNEQFF.

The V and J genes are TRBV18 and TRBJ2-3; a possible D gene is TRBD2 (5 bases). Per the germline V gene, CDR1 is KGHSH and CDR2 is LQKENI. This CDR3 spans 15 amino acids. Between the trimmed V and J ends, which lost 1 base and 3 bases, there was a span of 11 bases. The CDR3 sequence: CASSPLASLTDTQYF. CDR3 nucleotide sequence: TGTGCCAGCTCACCACTAGCGAGCCTTACAGATACGCAGTATTTT.

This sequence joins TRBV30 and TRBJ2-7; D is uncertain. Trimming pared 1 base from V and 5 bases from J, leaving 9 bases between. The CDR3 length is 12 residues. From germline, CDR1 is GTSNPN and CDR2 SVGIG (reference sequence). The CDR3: CAWSGPGHEQYF. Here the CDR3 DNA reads TGTGCCTGGAGTGGCCCCGGCCACGAGCAGTACTTC. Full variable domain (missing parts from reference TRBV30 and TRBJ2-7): SQTIHQWPATLVQPVGSPLSLECTVEGTSNPNLYWYRQAAGRGLQLLFYSVGIGQISSEVPQNLSASRPQDRQFILSSKKLLLSDSGFYLCAWSGPGHEQYFGPGTRLTVT.

The CDR3 DNA sequence: TGTGCCAGCAGCTTAGGTGCGGGAGGGAGGACGGAGACCCAGTACTTC. Its protein product is CASSLGAGGRTETQYF. The V gene is TRBV7-2, the J gene TRBJ2-5; 9 positions agree with TRBD2. CDR1 is SGHTA and CDR2 is FQGNSA in the germline V gene. Trimming removed 1 base from V and 5 bases from J; junction bases left unmatched: 8. The CDR3 loop spans 16 amino acids.

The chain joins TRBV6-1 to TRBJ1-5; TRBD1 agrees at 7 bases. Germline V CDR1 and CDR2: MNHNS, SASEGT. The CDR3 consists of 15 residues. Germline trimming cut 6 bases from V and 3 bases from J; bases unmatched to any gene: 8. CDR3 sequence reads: CASSLGQVDNQPQHF. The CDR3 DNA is TGTGCCAGCAGCCTAGGACAGGTCGACAATCAGCCCCAGCATTTT.

The CDR3 region is CASSPEGQGEQYF. The CDR3 DNA reads as TGTGCCAGCAGCCCGGAGGGCCAGGGCGAGCAGTACTTC. The V and J genes are TRBV7-3 and TRBJ2-7; D perhaps matches TRBD2 (6 bases). CDR1 and CDR2 from the germline V gene are SGHTA and FQGTGA. The CDR3 sequence is 13 residues long. V lost 5 bases to trimming and J lost 6 bases, with 14 bases between them.

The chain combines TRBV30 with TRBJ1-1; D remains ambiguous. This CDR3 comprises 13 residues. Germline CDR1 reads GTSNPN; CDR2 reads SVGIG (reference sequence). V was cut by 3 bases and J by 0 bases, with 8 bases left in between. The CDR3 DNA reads TGTGCCTGGAGCCTTATCATGAACACTGAAGCTTTCTTT. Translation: CAWSLIMNTEAFF.

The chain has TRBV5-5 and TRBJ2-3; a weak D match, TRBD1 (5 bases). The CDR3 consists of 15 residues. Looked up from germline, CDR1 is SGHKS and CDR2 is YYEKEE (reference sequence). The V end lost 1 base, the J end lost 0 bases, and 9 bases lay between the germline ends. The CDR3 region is CASSLKDTSTDTQYF. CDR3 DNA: TGTGCCAGCAGCTTGAAGGACACTAGCACAGATACGCAGTATTTT.

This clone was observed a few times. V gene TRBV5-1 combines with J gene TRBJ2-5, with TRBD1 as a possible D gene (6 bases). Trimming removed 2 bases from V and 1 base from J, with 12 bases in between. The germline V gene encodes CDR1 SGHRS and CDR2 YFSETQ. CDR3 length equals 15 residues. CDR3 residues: CASSLAQGTQETQYF. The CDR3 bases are TGCGCCAGCAGCTTAGCACAGGGTACCCAAGAGACCCAGTACTTC.